Detailed here is one TCR beta chain. The target antigen is unknown. The sample is drawn from a study of beta chain features in type 1 diabetes. The isolated RNA, all of it, was reverse transcribed, so expressed TCRB transcripts were what got sequenced. This table comes from immunoSEQ multiplex PCR, and its TCRdb copy is limited to in-frame clones, with some not included. This table holds approximately 160,000 clones, around 8% found once. Findings and limits, study-wide: The study found fewer insertions and more deletions at VDJ junctions in type 1 diabetes patients. Naive, central memory and regulatory TCRB repertoires appeared more similar among patients than healthy donors.

Germline-derived CDR1 and CDR2 are SEHNR and FQNEAQ (reference sequence). CDR3 length: 15 amino acids. Trimming cost V 3 bases and J 6 bases; bases outside gene matches: 9. The specimen sequenced was central memory CD4+ T cells from blood. The receptor was isolated from a man between 18 and 35 years old in good health. This chain joins TRBV7-9 and TRBJ1-1; TRBD1 agrees at 8 bases. This CDR3 is CASSLRTGLVAEAFF. In DNA, the CDR3 is TGTGCCAGCAGCTTGCGGACAGGGTTAGTTGCTGAAGCTTTCTTT.